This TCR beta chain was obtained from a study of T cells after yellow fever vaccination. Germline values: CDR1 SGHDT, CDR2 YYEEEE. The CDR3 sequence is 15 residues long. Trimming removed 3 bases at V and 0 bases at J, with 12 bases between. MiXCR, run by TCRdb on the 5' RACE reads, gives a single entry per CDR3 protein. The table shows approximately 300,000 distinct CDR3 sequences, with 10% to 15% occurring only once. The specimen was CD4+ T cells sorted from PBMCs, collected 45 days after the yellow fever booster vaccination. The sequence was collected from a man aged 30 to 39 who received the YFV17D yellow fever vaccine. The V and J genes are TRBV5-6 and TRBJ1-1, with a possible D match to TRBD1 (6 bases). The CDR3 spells CASSYLDSLNTEAFF. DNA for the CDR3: TGTGCCAGCAGCTACTTGGACAGCCTGAACACTGAAGCTTTCTTT.